The source of this TCR beta chain is a study of identical twins. TCRdb re-called the 5' RACE reads through MiXCR, storing one row per CDR3 protein. Among 1.5 million to 2 million distinct CDR3 sequences listed, less than 35% were seen once. V was clipped by 7 bases and J by 3 bases; unmatched bases: 9. The V gene's germline CDR1 is MGHDK and CDR2 SYGVNS. This CDR3 has 15 amino acids. Sequenced input: cord blood. The chain combines TRBV25-1 with TRBJ2-3; 8 nucleotides match TRBD2. The sequence came from a newborn girl in good health. The CDR3: CASTPGTRHTDTQYF. The CDR3 DNA reads TGTGCCAGCACCCCCGGGACTAGGCATACAGATACGCAGTATTTT.